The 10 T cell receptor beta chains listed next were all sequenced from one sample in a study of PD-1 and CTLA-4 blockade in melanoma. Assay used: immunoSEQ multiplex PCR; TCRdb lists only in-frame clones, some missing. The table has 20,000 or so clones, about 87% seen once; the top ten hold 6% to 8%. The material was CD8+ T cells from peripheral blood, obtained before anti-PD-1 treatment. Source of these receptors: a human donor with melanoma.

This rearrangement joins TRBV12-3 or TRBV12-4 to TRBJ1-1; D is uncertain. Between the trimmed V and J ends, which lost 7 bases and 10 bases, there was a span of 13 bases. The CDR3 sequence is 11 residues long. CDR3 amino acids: CASTYGERAFF. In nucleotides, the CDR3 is TGTGCCAGCACCTACGGGGAGAGAGCTTTCTTT.

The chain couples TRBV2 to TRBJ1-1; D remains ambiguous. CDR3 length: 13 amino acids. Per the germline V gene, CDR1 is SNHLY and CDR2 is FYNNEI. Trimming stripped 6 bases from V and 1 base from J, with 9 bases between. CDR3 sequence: CASSPEENTEAFF. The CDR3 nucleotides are TGTGCCAGCAGCCCCGAGGAGAACACTGAAGCTTTCTTT.

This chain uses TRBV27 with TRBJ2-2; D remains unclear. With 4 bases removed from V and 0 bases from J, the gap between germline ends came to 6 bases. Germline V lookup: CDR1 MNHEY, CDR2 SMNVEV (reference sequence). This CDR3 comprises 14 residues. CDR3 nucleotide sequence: TGTGCCAGCAGTTCTGGGTCGAACACCGGGGAGCTGTTTTTT. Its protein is CASSSGSNTGELFF.

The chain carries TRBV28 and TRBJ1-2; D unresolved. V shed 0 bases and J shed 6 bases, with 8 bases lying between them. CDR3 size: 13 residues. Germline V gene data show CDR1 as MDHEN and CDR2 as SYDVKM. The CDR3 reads CASSLWHMDGYTF. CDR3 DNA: TGTGCCAGCAGTTTATGGCATATGGATGGCTACACCTTC.

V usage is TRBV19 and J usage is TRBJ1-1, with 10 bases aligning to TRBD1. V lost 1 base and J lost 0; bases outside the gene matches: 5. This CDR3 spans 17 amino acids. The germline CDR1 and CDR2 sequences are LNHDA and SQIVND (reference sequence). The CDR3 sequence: CASSIAGTGDLNTEAFF. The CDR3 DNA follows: TGTGCCAGTAGTATAGCTGGGACAGGGGATTTGAACACTGAAGCTTTCTTT.

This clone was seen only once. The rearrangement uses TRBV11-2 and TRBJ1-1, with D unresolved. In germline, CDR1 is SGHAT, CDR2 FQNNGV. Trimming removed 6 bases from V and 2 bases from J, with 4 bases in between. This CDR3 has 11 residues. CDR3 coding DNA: TGTGCCAGCAGTCTTAACACTGAAGCTTTCTTT. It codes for CASSLNTEAFF.

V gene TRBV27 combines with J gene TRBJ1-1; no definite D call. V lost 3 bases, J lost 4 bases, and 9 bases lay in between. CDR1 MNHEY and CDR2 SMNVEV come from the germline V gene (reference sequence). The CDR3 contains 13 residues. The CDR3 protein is CASSFNTATEAFF. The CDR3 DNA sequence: TGTGCCAGCAGTTTTAACACAGCCACTGAAGCTTTCTTT.

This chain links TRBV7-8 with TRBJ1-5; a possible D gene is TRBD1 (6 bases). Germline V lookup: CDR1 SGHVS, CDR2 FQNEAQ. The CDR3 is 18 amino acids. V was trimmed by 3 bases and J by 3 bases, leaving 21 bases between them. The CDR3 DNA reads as TGTGCCAGCAGCTTCTACCGGGACATTAGTGGGGACAATCAGCCCCAGCATTTT. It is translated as CASSFYRDISGDNQPQHF.

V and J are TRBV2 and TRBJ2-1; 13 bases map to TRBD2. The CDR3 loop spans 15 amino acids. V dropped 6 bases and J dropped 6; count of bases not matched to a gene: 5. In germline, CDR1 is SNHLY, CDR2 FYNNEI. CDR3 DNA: TGTGCCAGCAGACTAGCGGGGGGGGCGAGCAATGAGCAGTTCTTC. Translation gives CASRLAGGASNEQFF. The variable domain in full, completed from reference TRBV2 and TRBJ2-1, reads EPEVTQTPSHQVTQMGQEVILRCVPISNHLYFYWYRQILGQKVEFLVSFYNNEISEKSEIFDDQFSVERPDGSNFTLKIRSTKLEDSAMYFCASRLAGGASNEQFFGPGTRLTVL.

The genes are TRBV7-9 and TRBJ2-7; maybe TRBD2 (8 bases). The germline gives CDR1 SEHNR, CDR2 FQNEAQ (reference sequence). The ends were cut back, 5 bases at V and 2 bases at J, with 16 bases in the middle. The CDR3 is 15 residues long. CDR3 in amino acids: CASSRGGQKTYEQYF. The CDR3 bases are TGTGCCAGCAGCCGGGGGGGACAGAAGACCTACGAGCAGTACTTC. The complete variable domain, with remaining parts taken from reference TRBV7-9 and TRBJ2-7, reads DTGVSQNPRHKITKRGQNVTFRCDPISEHNRLYWYRQTLGQGPEFLTYFQNEAQLEKSRLLSDRFSAERPKGSFSTLEIQRTEQGDSAMYLCASSRGGQKTYEQYFGPGTRLTVT.